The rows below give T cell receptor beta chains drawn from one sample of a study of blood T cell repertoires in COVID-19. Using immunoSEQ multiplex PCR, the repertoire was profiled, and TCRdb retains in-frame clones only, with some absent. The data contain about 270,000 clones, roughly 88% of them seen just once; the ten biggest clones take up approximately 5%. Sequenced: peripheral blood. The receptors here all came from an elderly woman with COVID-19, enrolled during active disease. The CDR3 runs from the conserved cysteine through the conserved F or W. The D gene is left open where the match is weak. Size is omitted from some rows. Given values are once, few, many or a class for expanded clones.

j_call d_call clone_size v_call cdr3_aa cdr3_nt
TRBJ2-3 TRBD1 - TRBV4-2 CASSHDWDRGTDTQYF TGTGCCAGCAGCCACGATTGGGACAGGGGCACAGATACGCAGTATTTT
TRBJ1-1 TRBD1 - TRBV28 CASSLGDRIVTEAFF TGTGCCAGCAGTCTGGGGGACAGGATAGTCACTGAAGCTTTCTTT
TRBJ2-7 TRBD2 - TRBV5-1 CASTLGGVGYEQYF TGCGCCAGCACCCTTGGGGGGGTAGGCTACGAGCAGTACTTC
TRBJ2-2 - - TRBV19 CASRETGRGELFF TGTGCCAGTAGAGAGACAGGAAGGGGGGAGCTGTTTTTT
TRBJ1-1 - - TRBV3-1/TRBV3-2 CASSRDYLVGTWDTEAFF TGTGCCAGCAGCCGGGACTACCTGGTCGGTACATGGGACACTGAAGCTTTCTTT
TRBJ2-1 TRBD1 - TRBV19 CASIPGQGNEQFF TGTGCCAGTATCCCGGGACAGGGCAATGAGCAGTTCTTC
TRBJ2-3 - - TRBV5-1 CASSLAGRGGTDTQYF TGCGCCAGCAGCTTGGCGGGGCGGGGAGGCACAGATACGCAGTATTTT
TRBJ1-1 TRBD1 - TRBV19 CASSMGTGGYTEAFF TGTGCCAGTAGTATGGGGACAGGGGGCTACACTGAAGCTTTCTTT
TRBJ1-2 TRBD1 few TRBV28 CASSHRDRAISNYGYTF TGTGCCAGCAGTCACCGGGACAGGGCTATCTCCAACTATGGCTACACCTTC
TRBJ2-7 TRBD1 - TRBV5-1 CASSPTGGGRGSYEQYF TGCGCCAGCAGCCCTACAGGGGGAGGAAGGGGCTCCTACGAGCAGTACTTC
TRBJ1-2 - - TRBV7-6 CASSLAGGSNYGYTF TGTGCCAGCAGCTTAGCTGGGGGGAGTAACTATGGCTACACCTTC
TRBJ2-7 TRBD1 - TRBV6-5 CATRTGLVYEQYF TGTGCCACAAGGACAGGGTTGGTGTACGAGCAGTACTTC
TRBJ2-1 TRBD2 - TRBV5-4 CASSLAPGTINNEQFF TGTGCCAGCAGCTTGGCTCCCGGGACTATTAACAATGAGCAGTTCTTC
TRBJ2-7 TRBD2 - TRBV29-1 CSYLAGSGEQYF TGCAGCTATCTAGCGGGGTCGGGCGAGCAGTACTTC
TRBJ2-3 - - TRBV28 CASSSGAPDTQYF TGTGCCAGCAGTTCTGGGGCCCCGGATACGCAGTATTTT
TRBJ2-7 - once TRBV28 CASSLRGGIYEQYF TGTGCCAGCAGTTTAAGGGGCGGTATCTACGAGCAGTACTTC
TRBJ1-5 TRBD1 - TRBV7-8 CASRTGETDQPQHF TGTGCCAGCAGGACAGGGGAGACGGATCAGCCCCAGCATTTT
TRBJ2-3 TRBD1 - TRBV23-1 CASSTPPGQYQKDTQYF TGCGCCAGCAGTACACCTCCGGGACAGTACCAGAAGGATACGCAGTATTTT
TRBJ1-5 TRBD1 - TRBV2 CASTRTGVGVSNQPQHF TGTGCCAGCACCAGGACAGGGGTAGGGGTTAGCAATCAGCCCCAGCATTTT
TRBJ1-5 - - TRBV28 CASSLLRTSPQHF TGTGCCAGCAGTTTGCTAAGAACCTCACCCCAGCATTTT
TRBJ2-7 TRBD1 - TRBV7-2 CASSATGAAEQYF TGTGCCAGCAGCGCTACAGGGGCTGCCGAGCAGTACTTC
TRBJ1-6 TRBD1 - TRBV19 CASTTGGQGLYSPLHF TGTGCCAGTACCACAGGGGGACAGGGGCTTTATTCACCCCTCCACTTT
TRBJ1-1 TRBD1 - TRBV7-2 CASSSRQGAETEAFF TGTGCCAGCAGCTCGAGACAGGGGGCCGAGACTGAAGCTTTCTTT
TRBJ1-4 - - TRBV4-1 CASSQVPGGSQKLFF TGCGCCAGCAGCCAAGTCCCGGGAGGAAGCCAGAAACTGTTTTTT
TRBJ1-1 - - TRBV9 CASSVAPLNTEAFF TGTGCCAGCAGCGTAGCCCCATTGAACACTGAAGCTTTCTTT